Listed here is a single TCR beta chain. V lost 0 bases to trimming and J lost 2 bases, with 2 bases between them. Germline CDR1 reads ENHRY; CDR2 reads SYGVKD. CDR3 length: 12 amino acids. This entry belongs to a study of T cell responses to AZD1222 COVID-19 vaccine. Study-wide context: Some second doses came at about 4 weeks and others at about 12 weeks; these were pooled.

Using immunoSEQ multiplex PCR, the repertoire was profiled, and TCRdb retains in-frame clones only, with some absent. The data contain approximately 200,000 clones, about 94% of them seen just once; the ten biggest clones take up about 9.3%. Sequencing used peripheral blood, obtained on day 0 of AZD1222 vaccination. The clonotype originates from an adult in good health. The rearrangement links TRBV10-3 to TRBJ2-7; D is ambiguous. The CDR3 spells CAISESPYEQYF. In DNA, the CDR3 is TGTGCCATCAGTGAGTCCCCCTACGAGCAGTACTTC.